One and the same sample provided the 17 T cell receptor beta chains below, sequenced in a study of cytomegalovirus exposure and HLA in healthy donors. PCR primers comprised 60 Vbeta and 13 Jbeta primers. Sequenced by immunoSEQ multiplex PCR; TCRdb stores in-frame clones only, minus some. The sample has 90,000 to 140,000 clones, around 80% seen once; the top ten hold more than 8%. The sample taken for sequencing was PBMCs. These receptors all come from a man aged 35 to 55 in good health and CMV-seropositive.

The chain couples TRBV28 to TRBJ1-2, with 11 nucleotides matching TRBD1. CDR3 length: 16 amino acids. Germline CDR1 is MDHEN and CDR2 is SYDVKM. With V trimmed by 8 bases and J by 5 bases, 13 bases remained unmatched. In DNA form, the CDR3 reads TGTGCCAGCTGGGTATGGGACAGGGGGTATATGTATGGCTACACCTTC. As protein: CASWVWDRGYMYGYTF.

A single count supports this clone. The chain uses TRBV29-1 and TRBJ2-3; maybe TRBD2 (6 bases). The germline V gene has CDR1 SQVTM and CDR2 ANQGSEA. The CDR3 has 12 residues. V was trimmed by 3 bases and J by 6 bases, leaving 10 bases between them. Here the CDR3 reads CSVDGEVDTQYF. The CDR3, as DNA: TGCAGCGTTGATGGGGAGGTCGATACGCAGTATTTT.

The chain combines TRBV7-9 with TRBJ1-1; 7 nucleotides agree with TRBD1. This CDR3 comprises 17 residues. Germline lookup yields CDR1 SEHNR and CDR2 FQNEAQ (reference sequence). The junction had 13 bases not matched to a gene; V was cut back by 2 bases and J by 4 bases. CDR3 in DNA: TGTGCCAGCAGCTTACGTGGTGCAGGGGGGTTGAGCACTGAAGCTTTCTTT. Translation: CASSLRGAGGLSTEAFF.

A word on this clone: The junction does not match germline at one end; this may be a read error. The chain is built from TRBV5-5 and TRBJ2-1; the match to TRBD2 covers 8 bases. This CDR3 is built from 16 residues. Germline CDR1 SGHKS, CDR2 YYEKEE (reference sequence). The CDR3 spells CASSQDVAGNYNEQFF. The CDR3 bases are TGCGCCAGCAGCCAAGATGTAGCGGGAAACTACAATGAGCAGTTCTTC.

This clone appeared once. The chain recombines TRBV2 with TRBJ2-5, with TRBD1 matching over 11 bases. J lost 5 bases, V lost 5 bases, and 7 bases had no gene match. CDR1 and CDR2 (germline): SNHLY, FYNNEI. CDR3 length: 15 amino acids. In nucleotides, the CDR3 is TGTGCCAGCAGTTATCCGGGACAGGGGGTGGAGACCCAGTACTTC. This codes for CASSYPGQGVETQYF.

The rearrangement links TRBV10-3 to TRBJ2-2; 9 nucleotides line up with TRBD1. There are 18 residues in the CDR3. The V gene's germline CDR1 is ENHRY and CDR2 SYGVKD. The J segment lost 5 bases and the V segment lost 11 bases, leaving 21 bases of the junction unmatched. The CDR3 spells CASEADLGQGSNTGELFF. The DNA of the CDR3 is TGTGCCTCTGAAGCGGATCTGGGACAGGGATCCAATACCGGGGAGCTGTTTTTT.

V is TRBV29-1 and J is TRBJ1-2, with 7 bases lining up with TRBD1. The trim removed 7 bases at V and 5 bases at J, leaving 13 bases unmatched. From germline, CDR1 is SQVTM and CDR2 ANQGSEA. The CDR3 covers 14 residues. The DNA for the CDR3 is TGCAGCGCTATCGACCGGGACAGCTTATATGGCTACACCTTC. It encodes CSAIDRDSLYGYTF.

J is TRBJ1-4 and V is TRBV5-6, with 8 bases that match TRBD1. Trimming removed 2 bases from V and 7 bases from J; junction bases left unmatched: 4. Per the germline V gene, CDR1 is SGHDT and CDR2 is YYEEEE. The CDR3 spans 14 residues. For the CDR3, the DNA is TGTGCCAGCAGCTTCGGACAGGGCTTTGAAAAACTGTTTTTT. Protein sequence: CASSFGQGFEKLFF.

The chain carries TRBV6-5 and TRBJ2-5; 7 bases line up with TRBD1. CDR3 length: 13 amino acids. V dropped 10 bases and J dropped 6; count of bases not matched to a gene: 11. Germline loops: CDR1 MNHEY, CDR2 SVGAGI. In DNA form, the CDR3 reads TGTGCCACCTCGCCCGGGACAGCAAAGACCCAGTACTTC. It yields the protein CATSPGTAKTQYF.

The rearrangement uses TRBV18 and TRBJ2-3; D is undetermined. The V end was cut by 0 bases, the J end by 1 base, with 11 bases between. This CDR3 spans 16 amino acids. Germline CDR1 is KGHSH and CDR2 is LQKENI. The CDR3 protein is CASSPPPMAGTDTQYF. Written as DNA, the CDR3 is TGTGCCAGCTCACCACCGCCGATGGCAGGCACAGATACGCAGTATTTT.

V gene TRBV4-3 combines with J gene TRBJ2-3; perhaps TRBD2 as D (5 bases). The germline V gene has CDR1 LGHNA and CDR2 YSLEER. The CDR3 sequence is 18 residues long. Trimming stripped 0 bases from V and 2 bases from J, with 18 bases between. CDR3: CASSQDSLLRAFTDTQYF. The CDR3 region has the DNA TGCGCCAGCAGCCAAGATTCTCTCTTGAGGGCCTTCACAGATACGCAGTATTTT.

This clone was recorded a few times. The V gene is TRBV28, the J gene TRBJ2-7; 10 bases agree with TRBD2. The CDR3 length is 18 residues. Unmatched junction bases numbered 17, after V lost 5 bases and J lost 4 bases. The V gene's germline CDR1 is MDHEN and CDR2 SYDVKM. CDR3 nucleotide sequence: TGTGCCAGCAGTGCCCTGGGGCGGAGAAGCGGGGGGGCGTACGAGCAGTACTTC. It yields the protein CASSALGRRSGGAYEQYF. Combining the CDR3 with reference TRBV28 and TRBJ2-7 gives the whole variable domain DVKVTQSSRYLVKRTGEKVFLECVQDMDHENMFWYRQDPGLGLRLIYFSYDVKMKEKGDIPEGYSVSREKKERFSLILESASTNQTSMYLCASSALGRRSGGAYEQYFGPGTRLTVT.

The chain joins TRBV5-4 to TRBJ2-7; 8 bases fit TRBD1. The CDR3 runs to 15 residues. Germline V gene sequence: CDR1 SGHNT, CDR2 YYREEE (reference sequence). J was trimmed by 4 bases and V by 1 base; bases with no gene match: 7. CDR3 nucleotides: TGTGCCAGCAGCTTGTCCCAGGGGGCCCAGTACGAGCAGTACTTC. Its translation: CASSLSQGAQYEQYF.

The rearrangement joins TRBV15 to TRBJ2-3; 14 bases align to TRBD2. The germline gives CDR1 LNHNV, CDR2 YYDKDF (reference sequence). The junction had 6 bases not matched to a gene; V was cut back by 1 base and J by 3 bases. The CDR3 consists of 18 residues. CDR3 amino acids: CATSRAVTSGGATDTQYF. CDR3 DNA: TGTGCCACCAGCAGAGCAGTGACTAGCGGGGGGGCAACAGATACGCAGTATTTT.

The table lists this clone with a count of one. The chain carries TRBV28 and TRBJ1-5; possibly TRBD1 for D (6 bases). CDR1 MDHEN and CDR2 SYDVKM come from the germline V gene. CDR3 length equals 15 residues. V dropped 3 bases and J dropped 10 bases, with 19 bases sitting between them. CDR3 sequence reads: CASSFIPYEGGPQHF. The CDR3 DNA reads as TGTGCCAGCAGTTTCATCCCTTATGAAGGGGGTCCCCAGCATTTT. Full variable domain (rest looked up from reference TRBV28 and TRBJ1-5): DVKVTQSSRYLVKRTGEKVFLECVQDMDHENMFWYRQDPGLGLRLIYFSYDVKMKEKGDIPEGYSVSREKKERFSLILESASTNQTSMYLCASSFIPYEGGPQHFGDGTRLSIL.

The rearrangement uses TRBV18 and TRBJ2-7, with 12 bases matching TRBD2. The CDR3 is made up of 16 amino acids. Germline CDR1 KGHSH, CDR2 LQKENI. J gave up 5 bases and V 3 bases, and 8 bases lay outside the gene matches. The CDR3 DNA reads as TGTGCCAGCTCACCTTTGCGACTAGCGGGAGCCCACGAGCAGTACTTC. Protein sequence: CASSPLRLAGAHEQYF.

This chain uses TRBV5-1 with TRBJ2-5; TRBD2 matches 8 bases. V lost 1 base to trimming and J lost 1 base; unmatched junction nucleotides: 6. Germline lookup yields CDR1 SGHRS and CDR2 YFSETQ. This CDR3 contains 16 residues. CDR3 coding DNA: TGCGCCAGCAGCTTGAAAGCGGGAGCTACCCAAGAGACCCAGTACTTC. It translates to CASSLKAGATQETQYF.